This T cell receptor (beta chain) is drawn from a study of patients and donors after allogeneic stem cell transplantation. The CDR3 spans 13 residues. V lost 4 bases to trimming and J lost 7 bases, with 10 bases between them. Germline V CDR1 and CDR2: LGHNA, YSLEER. A few counts support this clonotype. TCRdb processed the RT-PCR reads anew with MiXCR; each CDR3 protein has one entry. The repertoire holds about 160,000 distinct CDR3 sequences, with roughly 35% as singletons. The specimen was blood, either unsorted or a sorted T cell fraction (not recorded which). This chain links TRBV4-3 with TRBJ2-2; D not resolved. The sequence came from a human donor who was either an allogeneic HSCT recipient or a stem cell or donor lymphocyte infusion donor (not recorded which). It is not recorded whose cells these are; they may come from a transplant donor. The CDR3: CASSPGLGGELFF. CDR3 bases: TGCGCCAGCAGCCCCGGGCTGGGCGGGGAGCTGTTTTTT.